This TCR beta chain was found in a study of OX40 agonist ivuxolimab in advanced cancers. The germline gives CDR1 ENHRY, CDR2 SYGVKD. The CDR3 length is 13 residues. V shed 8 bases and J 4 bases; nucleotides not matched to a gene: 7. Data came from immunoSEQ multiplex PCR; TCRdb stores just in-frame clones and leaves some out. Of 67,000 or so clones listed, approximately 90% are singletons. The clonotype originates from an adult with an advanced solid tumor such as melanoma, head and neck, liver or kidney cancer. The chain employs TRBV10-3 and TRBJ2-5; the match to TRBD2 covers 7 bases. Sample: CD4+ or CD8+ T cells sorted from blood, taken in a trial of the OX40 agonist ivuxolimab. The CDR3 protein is CAIGGREGETQYF. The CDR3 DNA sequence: TGTGCCATCGGGGGGAGGGAGGGAGAGACCCAGTACTTC.